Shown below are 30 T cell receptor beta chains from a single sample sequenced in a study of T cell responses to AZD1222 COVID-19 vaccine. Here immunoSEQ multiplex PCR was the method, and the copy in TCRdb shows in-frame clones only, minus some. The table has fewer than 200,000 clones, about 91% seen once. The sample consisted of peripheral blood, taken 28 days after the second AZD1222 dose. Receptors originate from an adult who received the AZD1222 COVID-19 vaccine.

As DNA, the CDR3 is TGTGCCAGCAGCCAAGCCTGGCGGGGCGCAGATACGCAGTATTTT. This codes for CASSQAWRGADTQYF. This chain links TRBV3-1 (or the pseudogene TRBV3-2) with TRBJ2-3; D is possibly TRBD2 (6 bases). This CDR3 comprises 15 residues. CDR1 LGHDT and CDR2 YNNKEL come from the germline V gene (reference sequence). V lost 1 base to trimming and J lost 4 bases, with 12 bases between them.

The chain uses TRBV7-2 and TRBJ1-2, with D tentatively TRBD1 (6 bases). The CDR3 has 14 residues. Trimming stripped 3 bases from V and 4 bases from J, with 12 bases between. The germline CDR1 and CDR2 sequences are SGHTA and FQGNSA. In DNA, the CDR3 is TGTGCCAGCAGCTTCTTCGTACAGGGCTATGGCTACACCTTC. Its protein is CASSFFVQGYGYTF.

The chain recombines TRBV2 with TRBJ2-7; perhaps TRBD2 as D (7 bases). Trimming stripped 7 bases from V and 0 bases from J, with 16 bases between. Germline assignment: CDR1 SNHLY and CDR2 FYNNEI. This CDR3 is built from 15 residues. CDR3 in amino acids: CASTEGRGGSYEQYF. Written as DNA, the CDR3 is TGTGCCAGCACCGAGGGAAGGGGGGGCTCCTACGAGCAGTACTTC.

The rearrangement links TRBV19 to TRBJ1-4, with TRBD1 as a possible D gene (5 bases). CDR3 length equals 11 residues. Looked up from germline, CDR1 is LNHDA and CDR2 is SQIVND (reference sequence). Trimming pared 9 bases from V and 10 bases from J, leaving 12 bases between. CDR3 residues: CASFREGKLFF. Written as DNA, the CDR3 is TGTGCCAGCTTCAGGGAGGGAAAACTGTTTTTT.

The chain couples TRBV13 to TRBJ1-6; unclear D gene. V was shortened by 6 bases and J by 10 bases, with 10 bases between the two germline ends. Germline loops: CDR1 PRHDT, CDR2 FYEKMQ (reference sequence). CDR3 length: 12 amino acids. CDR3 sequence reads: CASSWTGSPLHF. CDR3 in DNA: TGTGCCAGCAGTTGGACTGGATCACCCCTCCACTTT.

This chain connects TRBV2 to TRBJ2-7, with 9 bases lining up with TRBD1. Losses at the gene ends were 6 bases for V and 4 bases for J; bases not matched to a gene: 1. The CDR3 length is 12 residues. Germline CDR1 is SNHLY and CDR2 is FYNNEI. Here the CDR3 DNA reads TGTGCCAGCAGCGGGACAGGGTACGAGCAGTACTTC. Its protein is CASSGTGYEQYF.

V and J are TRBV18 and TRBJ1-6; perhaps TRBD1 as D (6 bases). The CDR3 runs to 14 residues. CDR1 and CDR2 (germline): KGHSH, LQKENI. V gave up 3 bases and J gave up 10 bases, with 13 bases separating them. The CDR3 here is CASSPLTGESPLHF. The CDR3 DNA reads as TGTGCCAGCTCACCTTTGACAGGAGAGTCACCCCTCCACTTT. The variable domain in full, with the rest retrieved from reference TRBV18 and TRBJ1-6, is NAGVMQNPRHLVRRRGQEARLRCSPMKGHSHVYWYRQLPEEGLKFMVYLQKENIIDESGMPKERFSAEFPKEGPSILRIQQVVRGDSAAYFCASSPLTGESPLHFGNGTRLTVT.

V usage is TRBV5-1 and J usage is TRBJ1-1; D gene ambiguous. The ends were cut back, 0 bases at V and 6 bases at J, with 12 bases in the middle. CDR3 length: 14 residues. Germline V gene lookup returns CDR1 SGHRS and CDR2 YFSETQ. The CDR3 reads CASSLDVGGPEAFF. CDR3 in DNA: TGCGCCAGCAGCTTGGATGTAGGAGGCCCTGAAGCTTTCTTT.

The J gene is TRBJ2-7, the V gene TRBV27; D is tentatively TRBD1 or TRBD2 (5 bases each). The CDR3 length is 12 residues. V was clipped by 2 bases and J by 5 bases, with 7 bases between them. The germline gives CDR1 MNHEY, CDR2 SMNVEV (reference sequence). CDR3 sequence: CASSLRGDEQYF. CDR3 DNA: TGTGCCAGCAGTTTAAGGGGAGACGAGCAGTACTTC.

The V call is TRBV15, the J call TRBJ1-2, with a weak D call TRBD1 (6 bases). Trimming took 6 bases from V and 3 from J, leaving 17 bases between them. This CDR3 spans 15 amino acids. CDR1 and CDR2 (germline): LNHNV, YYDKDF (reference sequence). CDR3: CATSSMGHTYYGYTF. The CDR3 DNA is TGTGCCACCAGTAGCATGGGACACACATACTATGGCTACACCTTC.

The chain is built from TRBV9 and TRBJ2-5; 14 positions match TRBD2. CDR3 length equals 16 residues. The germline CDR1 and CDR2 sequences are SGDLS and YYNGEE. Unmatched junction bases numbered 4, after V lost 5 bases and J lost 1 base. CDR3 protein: CASSLGLAGGQETQYF. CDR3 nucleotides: TGTGCCAGCAGTTTAGGACTAGCGGGGGGCCAAGAGACCCAGTACTTC.

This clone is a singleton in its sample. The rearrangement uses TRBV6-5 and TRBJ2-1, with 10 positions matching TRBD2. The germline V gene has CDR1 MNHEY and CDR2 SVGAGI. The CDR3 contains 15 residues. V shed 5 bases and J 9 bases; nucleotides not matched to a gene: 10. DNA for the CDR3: TGTGCCAGCAGTAGTAGCGGGGGGATACGGGGTGAGCAGTTCTTC. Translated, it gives CASSSSGGIRGEQFF.

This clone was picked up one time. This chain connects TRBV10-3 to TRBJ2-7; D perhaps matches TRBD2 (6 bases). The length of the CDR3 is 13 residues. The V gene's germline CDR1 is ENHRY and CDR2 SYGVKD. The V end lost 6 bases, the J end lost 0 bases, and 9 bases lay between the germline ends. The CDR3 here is CAISRGASYEQYF. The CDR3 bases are TGTGCCATCAGCCGCGGGGCCTCCTACGAGCAGTACTTC.

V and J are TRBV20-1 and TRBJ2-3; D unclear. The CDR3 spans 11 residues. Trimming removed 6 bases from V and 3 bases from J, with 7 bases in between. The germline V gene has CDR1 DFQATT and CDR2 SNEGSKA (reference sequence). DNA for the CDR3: TGCAGTGCCGGACGGACAGATACGCAGTATTTT. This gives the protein CSAGRTDTQYF.

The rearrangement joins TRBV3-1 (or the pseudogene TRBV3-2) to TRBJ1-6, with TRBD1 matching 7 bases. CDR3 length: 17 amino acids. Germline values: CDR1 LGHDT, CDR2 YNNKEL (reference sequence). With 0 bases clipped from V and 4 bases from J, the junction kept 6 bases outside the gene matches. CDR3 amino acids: CASSQEWAGGYNSPLHF. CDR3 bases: TGTGCCAGCAGCCAAGAATGGGCAGGGGGATATAATTCACCCCTCCACTTT.

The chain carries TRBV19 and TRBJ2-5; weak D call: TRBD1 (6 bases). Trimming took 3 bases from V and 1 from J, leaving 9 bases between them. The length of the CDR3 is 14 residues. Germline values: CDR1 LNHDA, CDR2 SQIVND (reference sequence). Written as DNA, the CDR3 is TGTGCCAGTAGTATCCGACAGGTCCAAGAGACCCAGTACTTC. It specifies CASSIRQVQETQYF.

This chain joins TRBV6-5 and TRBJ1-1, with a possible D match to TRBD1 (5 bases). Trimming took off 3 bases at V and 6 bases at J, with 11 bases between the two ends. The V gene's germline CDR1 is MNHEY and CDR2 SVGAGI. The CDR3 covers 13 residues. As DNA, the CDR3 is TGTGCCAGCAGTTATGACAGAACCGCTGAAGCTTTCTTT. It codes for CASSYDRTAEAFF.

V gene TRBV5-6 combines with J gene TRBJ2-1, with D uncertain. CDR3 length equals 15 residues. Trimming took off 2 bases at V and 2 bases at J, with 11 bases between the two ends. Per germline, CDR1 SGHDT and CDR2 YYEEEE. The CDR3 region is CASSFKTVAYNEQFF. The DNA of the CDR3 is TGTGCCAGCAGCTTTAAGACCGTTGCCTACAATGAGCAGTTCTTC.

CDR3 amino acids: CASSYTGYRVNTEAFF. The CDR3 DNA sequence: TGTGCCAGCAGTTATACAGGGTACCGGGTGAACACTGAAGCTTTCTTT. V usage is TRBV27 and J usage is TRBJ1-1; weak D call: TRBD1 (6 bases). The germline CDR1 and CDR2 sequences are MNHEY and SMNVEV (reference sequence). The CDR3 is 16 amino acids. Trimming stripped 4 bases from V and 0 bases from J, with 15 bases between.

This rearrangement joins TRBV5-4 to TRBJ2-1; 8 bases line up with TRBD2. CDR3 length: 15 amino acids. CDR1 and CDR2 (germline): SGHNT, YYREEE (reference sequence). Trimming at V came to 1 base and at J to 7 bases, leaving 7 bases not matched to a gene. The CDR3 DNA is TGTGCCAGCAGCTTGCAAAGCGGGGGACGGAATGAGCAGTTCTTC. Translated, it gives CASSLQSGGRNEQFF. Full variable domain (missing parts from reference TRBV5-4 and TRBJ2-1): ETGVTQSPTHLIKTRGQQVTLRCSSQSGHNTVSWYQQALGQGPQFIFQYYREEENGRGNFPPRFSGLQFPNYSSELNVNALELDDSALYLCASSLQSGGRNEQFFGPGTRLTVL.

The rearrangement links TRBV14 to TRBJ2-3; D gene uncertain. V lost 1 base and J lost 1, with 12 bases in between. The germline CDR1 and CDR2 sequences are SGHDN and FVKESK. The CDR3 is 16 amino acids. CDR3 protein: CASSQGEYGGTDTQYF. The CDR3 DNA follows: TGTGCCAGCAGCCAAGGAGAGTATGGGGGCACAGATACGCAGTATTTT.

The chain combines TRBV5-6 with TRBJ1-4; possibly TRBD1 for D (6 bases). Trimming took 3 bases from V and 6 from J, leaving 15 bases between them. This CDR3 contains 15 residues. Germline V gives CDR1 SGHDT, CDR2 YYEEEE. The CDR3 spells CASSSRGGFYEKLFF. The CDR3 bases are TGTGCCAGCAGCTCCCGGGGGGGCTTTTATGAAAAACTGTTTTTT.

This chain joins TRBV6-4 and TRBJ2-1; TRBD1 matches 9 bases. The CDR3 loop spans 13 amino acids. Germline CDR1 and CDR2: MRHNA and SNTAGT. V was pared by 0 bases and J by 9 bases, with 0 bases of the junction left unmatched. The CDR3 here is CASSDSDRGEQFF. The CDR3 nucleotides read TGTGCCAGCAGTGACTCGGACAGGGGTGAGCAGTTCTTC.

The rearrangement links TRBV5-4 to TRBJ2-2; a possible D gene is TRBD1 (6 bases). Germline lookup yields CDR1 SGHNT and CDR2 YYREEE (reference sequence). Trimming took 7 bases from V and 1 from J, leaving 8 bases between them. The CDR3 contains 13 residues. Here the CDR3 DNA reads TGTGCCAGCCTACAGGGGAACACCGGGGAGCTGTTTTTT. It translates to CASLQGNTGELFF.

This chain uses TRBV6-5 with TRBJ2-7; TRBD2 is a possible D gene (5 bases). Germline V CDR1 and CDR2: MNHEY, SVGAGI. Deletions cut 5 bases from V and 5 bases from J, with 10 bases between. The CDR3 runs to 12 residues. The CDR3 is CASSRGLHEQYF. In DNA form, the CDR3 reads TGTGCCAGCAGTCGTGGACTCCACGAGCAGTACTTC.

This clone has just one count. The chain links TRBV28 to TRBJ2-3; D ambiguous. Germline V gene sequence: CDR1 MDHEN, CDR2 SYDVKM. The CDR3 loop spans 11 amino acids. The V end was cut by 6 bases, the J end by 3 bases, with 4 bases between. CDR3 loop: CASRITDTQYF. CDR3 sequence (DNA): TGTGCCAGCAGGATAACAGATACGCAGTATTTT.

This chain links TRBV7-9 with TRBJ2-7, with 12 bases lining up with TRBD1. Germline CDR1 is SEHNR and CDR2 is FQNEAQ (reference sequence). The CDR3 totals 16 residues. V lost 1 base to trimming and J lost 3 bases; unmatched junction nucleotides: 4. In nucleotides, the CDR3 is TGTGCCAGCAGCTTAGGTCGGGACAGGGGGCTCTACGAGCAGTACTTC. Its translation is CASSLGRDRGLYEQYF.

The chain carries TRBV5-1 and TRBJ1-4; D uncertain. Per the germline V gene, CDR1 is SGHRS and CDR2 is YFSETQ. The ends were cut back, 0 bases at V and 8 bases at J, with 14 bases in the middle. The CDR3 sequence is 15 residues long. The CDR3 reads CASSLAGGVGEKLFF. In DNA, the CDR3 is TGCGCCAGCAGCTTGGCCGGCGGGGTCGGGGAAAAACTGTTTTTT.

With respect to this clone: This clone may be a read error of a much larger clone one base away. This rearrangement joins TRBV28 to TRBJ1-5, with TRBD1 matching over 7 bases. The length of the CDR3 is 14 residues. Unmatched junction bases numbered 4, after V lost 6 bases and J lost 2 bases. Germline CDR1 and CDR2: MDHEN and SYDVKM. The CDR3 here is CASSHDRGNQPQHF. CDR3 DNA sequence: TGTGCCAGCAGCCATGACAGGGGCAATCAGCCCCAGCATTTT.

The CDR3 sequence: CASSPPGTENYGYTF. As DNA, the CDR3 is TGTGCCAGCTCACCACCCGGGACAGAGAACTATGGCTACACCTTC. The V and J genes are TRBV18 and TRBJ1-2, with TRBD1 matching over 7 bases. There are 15 residues in the CDR3. Germline assignment: CDR1 KGHSH and CDR2 LQKENI. The V gene end was trimmed by 0 bases and the J gene end by 2 bases; junction bases not matched to a gene: 3.